The 26 T cell receptor beta chains reported below all come from one sample, sequenced in a study of shared clonotypes between healthy human individuals. Method: immunoSEQ multiplex PCR; TCRdb's copy keeps in-frame clones and lacks some. The sample has some 1.5 million clones; under 99% are singletons. The sequenced material came from naive CD4+ T cells sorted from blood. Documented subset: CD45RA+ positively selected. All receptors come from a man aged 30 to 39 in good health.

The V gene is TRBV2, the J gene TRBJ2-1; D is unresolved. Per germline, CDR1 SNHLY and CDR2 FYNNEI. Between the trimmed V and J ends, which lost 0 bases and 9 bases, there was a span of 12 bases. This CDR3 comprises 14 residues. The CDR3 bases are TGTGCCAGCAGTGAAGCGCAGTTCGCTGGTGAGCAGTTCTTC. Encoded protein: CASSEAQFAGEQFF.

This chain connects TRBV7-3 to TRBJ2-7; 10 bases are a match to TRBD2. The CDR3 length is 18 residues. Per the germline V gene, CDR1 is SGHTA and CDR2 is FQGTGA. J lost 2 bases, V lost 1 base, and 11 bases had no gene match. The CDR3 reads CASSLIPRGTSVPYEQYF. DNA for the CDR3: TGTGCCAGCAGCTTAATACCACGCGGGACTAGCGTGCCCTACGAGCAGTACTTC.

The CDR3: CASSLDRAENTEAFF. CDR3 nucleotides: TGCGCCAGCAGCTTGGACAGGGCGGAGAACACTGAAGCTTTCTTT. V and J are TRBV5-1 and TRBJ1-1; possibly TRBD1 for D (6 bases). The germline CDR1 and CDR2 sequences are SGHRS and YFSETQ. Between the trimmed V and J ends, which lost 0 bases and 1 base, there was a span of 10 bases. The CDR3 runs to 15 residues.

The chain recombines TRBV11-2 with TRBJ2-7, with TRBD1 matching 9 bases. This CDR3 comprises 17 residues. CDR1 and CDR2 (germline): SGHAT, FQNNGV. After removal of 4 bases from V and 3 bases from J, the junction contained 13 bases not matched to a gene. Here the CDR3 reads CASSSTRFGTGNYEQYF. The DNA of the CDR3 is TGTGCCAGCAGCTCCACCCGCTTCGGGACAGGGAACTACGAGCAGTACTTC.

The chain recombines TRBV4-2 with TRBJ2-1; D possibly corresponds to TRBD1 (5 bases). CDR3 length: 18 residues. V lost 1 base, J lost 4 bases, and 20 bases lay in between. CDR1 is LGHNA, CDR2 YNFKEQ, per germline. The CDR3 spells CASSQGVGWGQEYNEQFF. The CDR3 nucleotides read TGTGCCAGCAGCCAAGGCGTGGGGTGGGGCCAGGAGTACAATGAGCAGTTCTTC.

The chain is built from TRBV6-6 and TRBJ1-1; D unresolved. CDR3 size: 13 residues. Germline-derived CDR1 and CDR2 are MNHNY and SVGAGI (reference sequence). V shed 7 bases and J shed 6 bases, with 15 bases lying between them. The CDR3 protein is CASTQGTDAEAFF. The CDR3 coding sequence is TGTGCCAGCACTCAAGGAACCGACGCTGAAGCTTTCTTT.

In the case of this clone: This same CDR3 is encoded by further DNA sequences in the sample. This chain links TRBV7-6 with TRBJ2-1; 9 bases map to TRBD2. This CDR3 is built from 16 residues. The J segment lost 3 bases and the V segment lost 1 base, leaving 4 bases of the junction unmatched. Germline V CDR1 and CDR2: SGHVS, FNYEAQ. CDR3 sequence (DNA): TGTGCCAGCAGCTTAGTAGGGACTAGCAGCTACAATGAGCAGTTCTTC. It specifies CASSLVGTSSYNEQFF.

The chain uses TRBV29-1 and TRBJ2-2; D is possibly TRBD2 (6 bases). CDR3 length: 11 residues. The V end lost 6 bases, the J end lost 6 bases, and 8 bases lay between the germline ends. Germline V lookup: CDR1 SQVTM, CDR2 ANQGSEA. The CDR3 DNA reads as TGCAGCGTAGCTAGCGCCGGGGAGCTGTTTTTT. Translation gives CSVASAGELFF.

Concerning this clone: At one end the junction does not follow the germline gene, possibly because of a read error. The chain combines TRBV7-7 with TRBJ2-5; no reliable D call. This CDR3 has 13 residues. The germline V gene encodes CDR1 SSHAT and CDR2 FNYEAQ (reference sequence). The CDR3 bases are TGTGCTAGCAGCCCCGCCCGGGAAGAGACCCAGTACTTC. This encodes CASSPAREETQYF.

The rearrangement uses TRBV27 and TRBJ2-7, with a weak D call TRBD2 (5 bases). The germline CDR1 and CDR2 sequences are MNHEY and SMNVEV (reference sequence). Trimming stripped 6 bases from V and 0 bases from J, with 15 bases between. The CDR3 has 15 residues. CDR3 coding DNA: TGTGCCAGCAGGAGGAAGGGAGAAAGCTCCTACGAGCAGTACTTC. Translating gives CASRRKGESSYEQYF.

The rearrangement links TRBV28 to TRBJ1-2, with 7 bases aligning to TRBD1. The J segment lost 5 bases and the V segment lost 5 bases, leaving 5 bases of the junction unmatched. CDR1 is MDHEN and CDR2 is SYDVKM in the germline V gene. The CDR3 length is 13 residues. The CDR3 DNA follows: TGTGCCAGCAGTCGGGCAGGGGGGTATGGCTACACCTTC. This translates into CASSRAGGYGYTF.

The chain combines TRBV11-3 with TRBJ2-1; 7 bases are shared with TRBD2. V lost 5 bases, J lost 9 bases, and 16 bases stayed unmatched. The CDR3 covers 16 residues. Germline CDR1 SGHNT, CDR2 YENEEA. Here the CDR3 reads CASSPRLGEGLGEQFF. DNA of the CDR3: TGTGCCAGCAGCCCCCGCCTGGGGGAGGGCCTAGGTGAGCAGTTCTTC. Looking up the rest from reference TRBV11-3 and TRBJ2-1 gives the full variable domain: EAGVVQSPRYKIIEKKQPVAFWCNPISGHNTLYWYLQNLGQGPELLIRYENEEAVDDSQLPKDRFSAERLKGVDSTLKIQPAELGDSAVYLCASSPRLGEGLGEQFFGPGTRLTVL.

This chain joins TRBV11-2 and TRBJ2-3; 10 bases align to TRBD2. Germline trimming cut 6 bases from V and 0 bases from J; bases unmatched to any gene: 6. CDR3 length: 16 residues. Germline-derived CDR1 and CDR2 are SGHAT and FQNNGV. This CDR3 is CASSVGLAASTDTQYF. CDR3 nucleotides: TGTGCCAGCAGTGTCGGACTAGCGGCTAGCACAGATACGCAGTATTTT.

This clone has just one count. The same CDR3 can be traced to other DNA sequences in this sample. J is TRBJ1-2 and V is TRBV5-4, with 8 bases that match TRBD1. The CDR3 has 13 amino acids. V shed 4 bases and J 4 bases; nucleotides not matched to a gene: 3. Germline V gene sequence: CDR1 SGHNT, CDR2 YYREEE (reference sequence). The CDR3 DNA follows: TGTGCCAGCAGCCGCGACAGGGGCTATGGCTACACCTTC. Amino acids: CASSRDRGYGYTF.

The chain has TRBV16 and TRBJ2-1; 7 bases line up with TRBD2. The CDR3 totals 12 residues. Germline CDR1 and CDR2: KGHSY and FQNENV. After removal of 7 bases from V and 13 bases from J, the junction contained 10 bases not matched to a gene. The chain's CDR3 is CASKILAKEQFF. The CDR3 bases are TGTGCCAGCAAGATACTAGCGAAAGAACAGTTCTTC.

V and J are TRBV19 and TRBJ2-1; D call uncertain. V lost 7 bases, J lost 0 bases, and 10 bases lay in between. Germline CDR1 LNHDA, CDR2 SQIVND (reference sequence). The CDR3 totals 14 residues. CDR3: CASTNQSSYNEQFF. Written as DNA, the CDR3 is TGTGCCAGTACTAATCAGAGCTCCTACAATGAGCAGTTCTTC. The full variable domain, in which reference TRBV19 and TRBJ2-1 provide the parts outside the CDR3, is DGGITQSPKYLFRKEGQNVTLSCEQNLNHDAMYWYRQDPGQGLRLIYYSQIVNDFQKGDIAEGYSVSREKKESFPLTVTSAQKNPTAFYLCASTNQSSYNEQFFGPGTRLTVL.

The CDR3: CASSQGLAVNSYEQYF. CDR3 coding DNA: TGCGCCAGCAGCCAAGGACTAGCCGTCAACTCCTACGAGCAGTACTTC. V usage is TRBV4-1 and J usage is TRBJ2-7; 7 positions match TRBD2. Germline assignment: CDR1 MGHRA and CDR2 YSYEKL. Unmatched junction bases numbered 6, after V lost 1 base and J lost 0 bases. The CDR3 length is 16 residues.

This chain connects TRBV5-1 to TRBJ2-1; D remains unclear. Trimming stripped 0 bases from V and 3 bases from J, with 10 bases between. Germline values: CDR1 SGHRS, CDR2 YFSETQ. The CDR3 has 15 amino acids. DNA for the CDR3: TGCGCCAGCAGCTTGGAAGAACTTTACTACAATGAGCAGTTCTTC. Translating gives CASSLEELYYNEQFF.

The V call is TRBV7-2, the J call TRBJ2-7; TRBD2 matches 7 bases. V gave up 5 bases and J gave up 2 bases; unmatched junction bases: 6. Germline CDR1 is SGHTA and CDR2 is FQGNSA. CDR3 length equals 14 residues. The CDR3 region has the DNA TGTGCCAGCAGCCTCCGGCGGGAGACCTACGAGCAGTACTTC. This encodes CASSLRRETYEQYF. The entire variable domain, with the rest obtained from reference TRBV7-2 and TRBJ2-7, is as follows: GAGVSQSPSNKVTEKGKDVELRCDPISGHTALYWYRQSLGQGLEFLIYFQGNSAPDKSGLPSDRFSAERTGGSVSTLTIQRTQQEDSAVYLCASSLRRETYEQYFGPGTRLTVT.

The chain combines TRBV19 with TRBJ2-2; TRBD2 matches at 12 bases. This CDR3 contains 18 residues. V shed 4 bases and J 4 bases; nucleotides not matched to a gene: 10. Germline assignment: CDR1 LNHDA and CDR2 SQIVND (reference sequence). The CDR3 DNA follows: TGTGCCAGTAGTACCCTACTAGCGGGAGGACCGGGCACCGGGGAGCTGTTTTTT. Protein sequence: CASSTLLAGGPGTGELFF.

Notes on this clone: Distinct nucleotide sequences in the sample also encode this CDR3. The chain recombines TRBV5-6 with TRBJ1-2; D remains unclear. Germline loops: CDR1 SGHDT, CDR2 YYEEEE. This CDR3 comprises 11 residues. V was clipped by 0 bases and J by 4 bases, with 1 base between them. This CDR3 is CASSLAYGYTF. In DNA, the CDR3 is TGTGCCAGCAGCTTGGCCTATGGCTACACCTTC.

The table lists this clone with a count of one. The chain recombines TRBV5-1 with TRBJ2-7, with 9 bases lining up with TRBD2. Per germline, CDR1 SGHRS and CDR2 YFSETQ. The J segment lost 3 bases and the V segment lost 0 bases, leaving 4 bases of the junction unmatched. The CDR3 runs 15 residues. The CDR3 sequence: CASSLEPLAGYEQYF. The CDR3 DNA reads as TGCGCCAGCAGCTTGGAACCACTAGCGGGCTACGAGCAGTACTTC.

The V and J genes are TRBV6-5 and TRBJ2-3; no clear D. V lost 0 bases to trimming and J lost 3 bases, with 10 bases between them. Germline-derived CDR1 and CDR2 are MNHEY and SVGAGI. There are 15 residues in the CDR3. DNA for the CDR3: TGTGCCAGCAGTTACTCGGCCCCTAGGACAGATACGCAGTATTTT. This codes for CASSYSAPRTDTQYF.

This clone was recorded once. V is TRBV1 and J is TRBJ2-2; TRBD2 is taken as the D call from the table, unchecked against the DNA. TRBV1 has pseudogene status. The CDR3 loop spans 17 amino acids. CDR3 sequence (DNA): TGCACCAGCAGCCAAGGGCCAGCGGAAAGGAACACCGGGGAGCTGTTTTTT. Translating gives CTSSQGPAERNTGELFF.

The V call is TRBV7-6, the J call TRBJ2-6; maybe TRBD2 (6 bases). V shed 7 bases and J shed 0 bases, with 10 bases lying between them. Germline CDR1 reads SGHVS; CDR2 reads FNYEAQ. The CDR3 totals 15 residues. In DNA, the CDR3 is TGTGCCAGCACGGAGGGCTTCTCTGGGGCCAACGTCCTGACTTTC. Its protein product is CASTEGFSGANVLTF. Using reference TRBV7-6 and TRBJ2-6 for the parts outside the CDR3, the full variable domain is GAGVSQSPRYKVTKRGQDVALRCDPISGHVSLYWYRQALGQGPEFLTYFNYEAQQDKSGLPNDRFSAERPEGSISTLTIQRTEQRDSAMYRCASTEGFSGANVLTFGAGSRLTVL.

CDR3 DNA sequence: TGTGCCAGCAGAGGTATGTTCGGACTACCCTTGGAGCAGTACTTC. As protein: CASRGMFGLPLEQYF. The gene calls are TRBV28 and TRBJ2-7; tentatively, D is TRBD2 (6 bases). Germline loops: CDR1 MDHEN, CDR2 SYDVKM. CDR3 length: 15 amino acids. V was shortened by 6 bases and J by 7 bases, with 22 bases between the two germline ends.